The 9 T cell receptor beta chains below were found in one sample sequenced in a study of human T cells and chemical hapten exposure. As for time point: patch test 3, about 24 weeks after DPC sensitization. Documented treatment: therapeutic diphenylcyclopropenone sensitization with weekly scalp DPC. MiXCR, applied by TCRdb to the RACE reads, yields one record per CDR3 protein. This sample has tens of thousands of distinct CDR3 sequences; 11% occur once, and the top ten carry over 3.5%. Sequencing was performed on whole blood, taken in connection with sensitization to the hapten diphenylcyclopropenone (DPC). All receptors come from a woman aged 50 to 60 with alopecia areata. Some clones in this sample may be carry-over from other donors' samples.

CDR3: CSVLPQGANYGYTF. Written as DNA, the CDR3 is TGCAGCGTTCTCCCTCAAGGGGCGAACTATGGCTACACCTTC. The chain carries TRBV29-1 and TRBJ1-2; weak D call: TRBD1 (5 bases). Trimming removed 5 bases from V and 2 bases from J, with 15 bases in between. The CDR3 contains 14 residues. Germline V lookup: CDR1 SQVTM, CDR2 ANQGSEA.

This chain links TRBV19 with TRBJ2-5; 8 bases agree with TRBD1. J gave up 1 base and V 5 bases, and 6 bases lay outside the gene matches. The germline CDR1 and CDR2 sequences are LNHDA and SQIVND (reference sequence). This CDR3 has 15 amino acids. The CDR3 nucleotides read TGTGCCAGTAGTGTTGACAGGGGTCTCCAAGAGACCCAGTACTTC. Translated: CASSVDRGLQETQYF.

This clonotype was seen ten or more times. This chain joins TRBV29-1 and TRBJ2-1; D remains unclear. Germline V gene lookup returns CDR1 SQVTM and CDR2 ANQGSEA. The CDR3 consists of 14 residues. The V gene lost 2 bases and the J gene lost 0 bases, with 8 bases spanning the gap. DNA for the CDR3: TGCAGCGTTGAAAGCCCTAGCTCCTACAATGAGCAGTTCTTC. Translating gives CSVESPSSYNEQFF.

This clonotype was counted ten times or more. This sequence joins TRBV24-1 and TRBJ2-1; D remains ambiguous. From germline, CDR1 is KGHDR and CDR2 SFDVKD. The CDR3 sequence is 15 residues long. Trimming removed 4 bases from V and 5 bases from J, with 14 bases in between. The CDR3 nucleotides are TGTGCCACCAGTGACGCGACAAAACCACACAATGAGCAGTTCTTC. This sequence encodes CATSDATKPHNEQFF.

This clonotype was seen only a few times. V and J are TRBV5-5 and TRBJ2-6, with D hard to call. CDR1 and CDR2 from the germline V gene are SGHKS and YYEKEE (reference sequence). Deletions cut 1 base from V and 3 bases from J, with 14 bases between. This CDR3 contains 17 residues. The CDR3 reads CASSLRSQLSGANVLTF. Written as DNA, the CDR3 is TGTGCCAGCAGCTTGAGAAGTCAGTTAAGTGGGGCCAACGTCCTGACTTTC.

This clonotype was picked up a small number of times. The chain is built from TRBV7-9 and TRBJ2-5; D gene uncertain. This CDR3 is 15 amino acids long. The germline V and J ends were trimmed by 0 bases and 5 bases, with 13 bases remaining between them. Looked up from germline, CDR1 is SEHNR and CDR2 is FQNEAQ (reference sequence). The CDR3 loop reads CASSLAPRQGETQYF. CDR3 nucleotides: TGTGCCAGCAGCTTAGCCCCTCGCCAAGGGGAGACCCAGTACTTC.

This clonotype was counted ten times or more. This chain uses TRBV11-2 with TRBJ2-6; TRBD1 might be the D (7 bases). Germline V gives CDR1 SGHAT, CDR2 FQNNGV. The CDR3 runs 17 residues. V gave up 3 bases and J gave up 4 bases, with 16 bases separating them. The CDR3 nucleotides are TGTGCCAGCAGCTTCAGGCAGGGGGGCTCCGGGGCCAACGTCCTGACTTTC. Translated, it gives CASSFRQGGSGANVLTF.

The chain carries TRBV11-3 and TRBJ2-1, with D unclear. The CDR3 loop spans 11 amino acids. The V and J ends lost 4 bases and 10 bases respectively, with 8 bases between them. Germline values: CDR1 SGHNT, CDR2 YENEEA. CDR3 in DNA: TGTGCCAGCAGCTCTTCAATAGAGCAGTTCTTC. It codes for CASSSSIEQFF.

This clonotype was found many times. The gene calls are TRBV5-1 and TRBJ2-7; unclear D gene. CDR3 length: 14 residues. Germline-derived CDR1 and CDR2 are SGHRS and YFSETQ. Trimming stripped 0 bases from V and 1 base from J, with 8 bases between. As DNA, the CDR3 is TGCGCCAGCAGCTTGGATCCAGGTTCCTACGAGCAGTACTTC. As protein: CASSLDPGSYEQYF.